This passage covers 23 T cell receptor beta chains from one sample sequenced in a study of molecular identifiers for immune sequencing clone quantification. From the PCR reads, TCRdb called clonotypes with MiXCR, one entry per CDR3 protein. This sample carries 600,000 to 650,000 distinct CDR3 sequences, roughly 21% of them seen once, and the ten largest clones take roughly 0.9%. The sample taken for sequencing was naive CD8+ T cells from blood, with Jurkat cell RNA spiked in. As to subset: FACS-sorted CD8+CD4-CCR7+CD45RA+ naive T cells. Every receptor here comes from a human donor in good health. Some libraries in this study had Jurkat cell RNA spiked in.

The chain employs TRBV27 and TRBJ1-4; TRBD1 is a possible D gene (6 bases). The CDR3 is 14 residues long. The germline V and J ends were trimmed by 2 bases and 7 bases, with 11 bases remaining between them. Germline V gives CDR1 MNHEY, CDR2 SMNVEV (reference sequence). CDR3 region: CASSLVGGGEKLFF. The CDR3 coding sequence is TGTGCCAGCAGTTTAGTAGGGGGGGGTGAAAAACTGTTTTTT.

At least ten counts were recorded for this clonotype. The gene calls are TRBV30 and TRBJ2-6, with D tentatively TRBD1 or TRBD2 (5 bases each). V dropped 5 bases and J dropped 4 bases, with 12 bases sitting between them. The CDR3 consists of 14 residues. Germline V lookup: CDR1 GTSNPN, CDR2 SVGIG (reference sequence). The CDR3: CAWGTFLGANVLTF. CDR3 nucleotide sequence: TGTGCCTGGGGGACGTTCCTCGGGGCCAACGTCCTGACTTTC. The variable domain in full, completed from reference TRBV30 and TRBJ2-6, reads SQTIHQWPATLVQPVGSPLSLECTVEGTSNPNLYWYRQAAGRGLQLLFYSVGIGQISSEVPQNLSASRPQDRQFILSSKKLLLSDSGFYLCAWGTFLGANVLTFGAGSRLTVL.

This clonotype was counted at least ten times. The genes are TRBV6-5 and TRBJ2-5, with D unresolved. V lost 0 bases and J 2 bases, leaving 10 bases between the germline ends. There are 15 residues in the CDR3. Germline-derived CDR1 and CDR2 are MNHEY and SVGAGI. CDR3 amino acids: CASSYSNTVQETQYF. DNA of the CDR3: TGTGCCAGCAGTTACTCGAACACAGTTCAAGAGACCCAGTACTTC.

This clonotype occurred a few times. The chain combines TRBV27 with TRBJ2-7; D is uncertain. V was trimmed by 2 bases and J by 3 bases, leaving 8 bases between them. The CDR3 contains 13 residues. CDR1 is MNHEY and CDR2 is SMNVEV in the germline V gene (reference sequence). CDR3 sequence reads: CASSLGKVYEQYF. The CDR3 DNA is TGTGCCAGCAGTTTAGGAAAGGTCTACGAGCAGTACTTC.

This clonotype was recorded many times. The J gene is TRBJ2-7, the V gene TRBV29-1; D ambiguous. Germline loops: CDR1 SQVTM, CDR2 ANQGSEA. V gave up 0 bases and J gave up 4 bases, with 7 bases separating them. The length of the CDR3 is 12 residues. The CDR3 nucleotides are TGCAGCGTTGAAGATCAAGGGTACGAGCAGTACTTC. This translates into CSVEDQGYEQYF.

Remarks on this clonotype: This may be a read error: a much more frequent sequence differs by one nucleotide. The chain employs TRBV9 and TRBJ1-1; D call uncertain. CDR1 SGDLS and CDR2 YYNGEE come from the germline V gene. Trimming left V 4 bases short and J 10 bases short, with 11 bases between. This CDR3 region has 11 residues. CDR3 sequence: CASSNGRGAFF. For the CDR3, the DNA is TGTGCCAGCAGCAACGGGCGAGGAGCTTTCTTT.

J is TRBJ2-7 and V is TRBV20-1; D gene ambiguous. The CDR3 is 15 residues long. Trimming took 3 bases from V and 2 from J, leaving 17 bases between them. Germline V CDR1 and CDR2: DFQATT, SNEGSKA (reference sequence). The CDR3 coding sequence is TGCAGTGCTAGCCCTAACGTTGCGGAGACCTACGAGCAGTACTTC. Encoded protein: CSASPNVAETYEQYF.

The CDR3: CASSLASSGNTGELFF. For the CDR3, the DNA is TGCGCCAGCAGCTTGGCCTCTAGCGGGAACACCGGGGAGCTGTTTTTT. This rearrangement joins TRBV5-1 to TRBJ2-2, with 7 bases that match TRBD2. Germline CDR1 SGHRS, CDR2 YFSETQ. The CDR3 totals 16 residues. The junction had 3 bases not matched to a gene; V was cut back by 0 bases and J by 1 base.

Note on this clonotype: An end of the junction does not agree with germline; a read error may underlie this. The chain is built from TRBV7-9 and TRBJ2-3, with D perhaps assigned TRBD1 or TRBD2 (8 bases each). The CDR3 totals 17 residues. Germline V gives CDR1 SEHNR, CDR2 FQNEAQ (reference sequence). The CDR3 DNA is TGTGTCAGCAGCCCCTCAGGGGGCGGGGGGCCCACAGGTACGCAGTATTTT. Translation: CVSSPSGGGGPTGTQYF.

This clonotype was observed at least ten times. V gene TRBV6-2 or TRBV6-3 combines with J gene TRBJ2-3; TRBD2 agrees at 7 bases. The CDR3 length is 17 residues. Trimming cost V 9 bases and J 3 bases; bases outside gene matches: 18. Germline V gene data show CDR1 as MNHEY and CDR2 as SVGEGT. DNA for the CDR3: TGTGCCAGTTCGACACTAGCGCAGGCATTAGGTACAGATACGCAGTATTTT. The encoded protein is CASSTLAQALGTDTQYF.

This clonotype was found many times. The V call is TRBV20-1, the J call TRBJ1-4, with 9 bases lining up with TRBD1. The trim removed 3 bases at V and 0 bases at J, leaving 8 bases unmatched. Per the germline V gene, CDR1 is DFQATT and CDR2 is SNEGSKA (reference sequence). The CDR3 extends over 17 amino acids. This CDR3 reads CSASSGQGTATNEKLFF. CDR3 in DNA: TGCAGTGCTAGTAGCGGACAGGGGACCGCAACTAATGAAAAACTGTTTTTT.

There are a few counts of this clonotype. The chain has TRBV5-4 and TRBJ2-7; 7 nucleotides line up with TRBD2. The CDR3 sequence is 15 residues long. V shed 6 bases and J 2 bases; nucleotides not matched to a gene: 11. The germline V gene has CDR1 SGHNT and CDR2 YYREEE (reference sequence). CDR3 amino acids: CASIPEASGPYEQYF. CDR3 in DNA: TGTGCCAGCATTCCTGAGGCTAGCGGACCCTACGAGCAGTACTTC.

In the case of this clonotype: This clone may be a read error of a much larger clone one base away. J is TRBJ2-3 and V is TRBV2; D remains ambiguous. CDR1 and CDR2 from the germline V gene are SNHLY and FYNNEI. The V and J ends lost 4 bases and 2 bases respectively, with 13 bases between them. The CDR3 contains 15 residues. CDR3 bases: TGTGCCAGCAGTGGAGAACAGTGGATCACAGATACGCAGTATTTT. Its protein product is CASSGEQWITDTQYF.

This clonotype was seen repeatedly, ten times or more. The chain joins TRBV6-2 or TRBV6-3 to TRBJ2-1; TRBD2 agrees at 14 bases. In germline, CDR1 is MNHEY, CDR2 SVGEGT. V lost 6 bases, J lost 9 bases, and 1 base stayed unmatched. This CDR3 spans 13 amino acids. CDR3 coding DNA: TGTGCCAGCAGCGGACTAGCGGGAGGTGAGCAGTTCTTC. Protein: CASSGLAGGEQFF.

This clonotype has ten or more counts. The chain recombines TRBV20-1 with TRBJ2-7; 7 positions match TRBD2. J was trimmed by 3 bases and V by 5 bases; bases with no gene match: 10. Germline CDR1 DFQATT, CDR2 SNEGSKA (reference sequence). CDR3 length: 14 residues. CDR3 residues: CSAPSPGTIYEQYF. The CDR3 region has the DNA TGCAGTGCTCCATCCCCCGGGACTATCTACGAGCAGTACTTC.

Notes on this clonotype: With a much larger clone just one base away, this may be a read error. CDR3 residues: CASSQAGSPGEQFF. CDR3 DNA sequence: TGTGCCAGCAGCCAAGCCGGGAGCCCAGGTGAGCAGTTCTTC. The chain recombines TRBV4-2 with TRBJ2-1; tentative D call: TRBD2 (6 bases). V lost 1 base and J 9 bases, leaving 13 bases between the germline ends. Per germline, CDR1 LGHNA and CDR2 YNFKEQ. This CDR3 contains 14 residues.

As for this clonotype: The DNA is omitted, as the CDR3 cannot be located on it reliably, and the CDR3 follows TCRdb's listing. The chain joins TRBV7-5 to TRBJ1-5. TRBV7-5 is reported as a pseudogene. The CDR3 contains 17 residues when both ends are counted. Here the CDR3 reads CISVPAAQKGSNQPQHF.

Ten or more counts support this clonotype. The V call is TRBV28, the J call TRBJ2-7; D remains unclear. The germline gives CDR1 MDHEN, CDR2 SYDVKM. V shed 6 bases and J shed 6 bases, with 9 bases lying between them. The CDR3 is 11 residues long. As DNA, the CDR3 is TGTGCCAGCAGCCCGCTCGCCGAGCAGTACTTC. Translated: CASSPLAEQYF.

Only a few counts were recorded for this clonotype. The chain links TRBV4-2 to TRBJ2-7, with TRBD2 matching over 10 bases. This CDR3 comprises 17 residues. V was clipped by 0 bases and J by 3 bases; unmatched bases: 8. Germline V gene lookup returns CDR1 LGHNA and CDR2 YNFKEQ. CDR3 protein: CASSQELAGEGGYEQYF. In DNA form, the CDR3 reads TGTGCCAGCAGCCAAGAGCTAGCGGGAGAGGGGGGCTACGAGCAGTACTTC.

About this clonotype: Because it lacks the conserved phenylalanine or tryptophan at the end, this CDR3 is likely a read error. This rearrangement joins TRBV6-5 to TRBJ2-7; the match to TRBD1 covers 9 bases. CDR1 MNHEY and CDR2 SVGAGI come from the germline V gene. The CDR3 contains 18 residues. The J segment lost 5 bases and the V segment lost 3 bases, leaving 17 bases of the junction unmatched. The CDR3 protein is CASSYGQYPGQGIDEQYL. CDR3 in DNA: TGTGCCAGCAGTTATGGACAATACCCGGGACAGGGTATCGACGAGCAGTACTTA.

In this sample, this clonotype turned up many times. This chain joins TRBV4-1 and TRBJ2-1; no clear D. This CDR3 contains 15 residues. The germline CDR1 and CDR2 sequences are MGHRA and YSYEKL. The germline V and J ends were trimmed by 0 bases and 3 bases, with 9 bases remaining between them. The CDR3 nucleotides are TGCGCCAGCAGCCAAGATAGGTATCTCTACAATGAGCAGTTCTTC. Translating it yields CASSQDRYLYNEQFF.

This clonotype has a count of ten or more. The chain employs TRBV20-1 and TRBJ1-5; D might be TRBD1 (6 bases). Between the trimmed V and J ends, which lost 5 bases and 0 bases, there was a span of 11 bases. Germline V CDR1 and CDR2: DFQATT, SNEGSKA (reference sequence). This CDR3 spans 14 amino acids. CDR3 sequence: CSAYGQNSNQPQHF. CDR3 nucleotide sequence: TGCAGTGCTTACGGACAGAATAGCAATCAGCCCCAGCATTTT.

Of note for this clonotype: A much larger clone lies a single base off, so this may be a read error. V gene TRBV15 combines with J gene TRBJ1-1; 7 nucleotides match TRBD1. CDR3 size: 12 residues. Germline CDR1 reads LNHNV; CDR2 reads YYDKDF (reference sequence). The CDR3: CATGSRGTEAFF. CDR3 nucleotide sequence: TGTGCCACCGGCAGCAGGGGGACTGAAGCTTTCTTT.